Each of the 22 T cell receptor beta chains below was sequenced from the same sample in a study of blood T cell repertoires in COVID-19. Here immunoSEQ multiplex PCR was the method, and the copy in TCRdb shows in-frame clones only, minus some. The sample has 45,000 to 60,000 clones; roughly 90% are singletons. The sample comprised peripheral blood. The receptor set was obtained from a human donor in a cohort sampled during active COVID-19.

The chain links TRBV7-9 to TRBJ2-5; TRBD1 aligns across 8 bases. The CDR3 contains 17 residues. The trim removed 2 bases at V and 6 bases at J, leaving 14 bases unmatched. Per germline, CDR1 SEHNR and CDR2 FQNEAQ (reference sequence). The CDR3 DNA follows: TGTGCCAGCAGCTTACCCTGGGCCGGACAGGGAGGAAAGACCCAGTACTTC. Translation gives CASSLPWAGQGGKTQYF.

CDR3 nucleotides: TGTGCCAGCAGCTTGGGGGACAGGGATGGCACTGAAGCTTTCTTT. Residues: CASSLGDRDGTEAFF. This chain links TRBV5-6 with TRBJ1-1; 9 bases match TRBD1. The V gene end was trimmed by 0 bases and the J gene end by 4 bases; junction bases not matched to a gene: 4. This CDR3 region has 15 residues. Germline values: CDR1 SGHDT, CDR2 YYEEEE.

This clone has a handful of counts. The V gene is TRBV6-5, the J gene TRBJ1-5; D unresolved. This CDR3 is built from 13 residues. Germline CDR1 reads MNHEY; CDR2 reads SVGAGI. Trimming stripped 7 bases from V and 5 bases from J, with 12 bases between. The CDR3 sequence is CASIPSGHQPQHF. In DNA, the CDR3 is TGTGCCAGCATCCCTTCGGGTCATCAGCCCCAGCATTTT.

This chain connects TRBV19 to TRBJ1-5; TRBD1 matches at 7 bases. The germline CDR1 and CDR2 sequences are LNHDA and SQIVND (reference sequence). V dropped 9 bases and J dropped 5; count of bases not matched to a gene: 4. This CDR3 has 12 amino acids. The CDR3 DNA reads as TGTGCCAGCCACGACAGGGATCAGCCCCAGCATTTT. This gives the protein CASHDRDQPQHF.

This clone was seen a single time. The chain uses TRBV13 and TRBJ2-1; D is uncertain. Germline assignment: CDR1 PRHDT and CDR2 FYEKMQ (reference sequence). The V gene lost 5 bases and the J gene lost 8 bases, with 13 bases spanning the gap. The length of the CDR3 is 13 residues. In nucleotides, the CDR3 is TGTGCCAGCAGCCCCCCCTCCCGAGATGAGCAGTTCTTC. Residues: CASSPPSRDEQFF. The whole variable domain, filled in from reference TRBV13 and TRBJ2-1, reads AAGVIQSPRHLIKEKRETATLKCYPIPRHDTVYWYQQGPGQDPQFLISFYEKMQSDKGSIPDRFSAQQFSDYHSELNMSSLELGDSALYFCASSPPSRDEQFFGPGTRLTVL.

The rearrangement uses TRBV12-3 or TRBV12-4 and TRBJ2-1; 7 bases are a match to TRBD1. The CDR3 contains 13 residues. Losses at the gene ends were 5 bases for V and 8 bases for J; bases not matched to a gene: 6. The CDR3: CASSATGRDEQFF. The CDR3 nucleotides read TGTGCCAGCAGTGCGACAGGGCGGGATGAGCAGTTCTTC.

The chain recombines TRBV5-1 with TRBJ2-1; a possible D gene is TRBD2 (5 bases). The CDR3 spans 12 residues. V shed 1 base and J shed 9 bases, with 8 bases lying between them. Germline lookup yields CDR1 SGHRS and CDR2 YFSETQ. The CDR3 sequence: CASSLTSGEQFF. CDR3 DNA sequence: TGCGCCAGCAGCTTGACGAGCGGTGAGCAGTTCTTC.

The genes are TRBV11-2 and TRBJ1-3; 7 bases fit TRBD1. Losses at the gene ends were 1 base for V and 7 bases for J; bases not matched to a gene: 7. CDR1 is SGHAT, CDR2 FQNNGV, per germline. CDR3 length: 15 residues. Written as DNA, the CDR3 is TGTGCCAGCAGCTTAGGTCGACAGGGTCGCAACACCATATATTTT. Its protein product is CASSLGRQGRNTIYF. The whole variable domain, remainder taken from reference TRBV11-2 and TRBJ1-3, is EAGVAQSPRYKIIEKRQSVAFWCNPISGHATLYWYQQILGQGPKLLIQFQNNGVVDDSQLPKDRFSAERLKGVDSTLKIQPAKLEDSAVYLCASSLGRQGRNTIYFGEGSWLTVV.

The chain joins TRBV7-9 to TRBJ2-2, with 7 bases lining up with TRBD1. In germline, CDR1 is SEHNR, CDR2 FQNEAQ (reference sequence). Unmatched junction bases numbered 3, after V lost 4 bases and J lost 1 base. This CDR3 contains 15 residues. CDR3 region: CASSSGQLNTGELFF. The CDR3 bases are TGTGCCAGCAGCTCGGGACAGCTGAACACCGGGGAGCTGTTTTTT. The whole variable domain, filled in from reference TRBV7-9 and TRBJ2-2, reads DTGVSQNPRHKITKRGQNVTFRCDPISEHNRLYWYRQTLGQGPEFLTYFQNEAQLEKSRLLSDRFSAERPKGSFSTLEIQRTEQGDSAMYLCASSSGQLNTGELFFGEGSRLTVL.

CDR3 coding DNA: TGTGCAAGTCGCTTTTATCCACAGGGGATAAACGAGCAGTACTTC. Translated, it gives CASRFYPQGINEQYF. The J gene is TRBJ2-7, the V gene TRBV12-2; the table names TRBD1, a call not compared with the DNA. TRBV12-2 is tagged as a pseudogene. This CDR3 is 15 amino acids long.

The chain uses TRBV5-8 and TRBJ2-2; the D gene is possibly TRBD1 (6 bases). The CDR3 consists of 15 residues. Germline V gene sequence: CDR1 SGHTS, CDR2 YDEGEE. The V and J ends lost 5 bases and 2 bases respectively, with 13 bases between them. Here the CDR3 DNA reads TGTGCCAGCAGACACGTCAGGGGTAACACCGGGGAGCTGTTTTTT. It codes for CASRHVRGNTGELFF.

This chain's CDR3 is CASSQEASGVLEQYF. CDR3 nucleotides: TGCGCCAGCAGCCAAGAGGCTAGCGGCGTTCTCGAGCAGTACTTC. The chain carries TRBV4-3 and TRBJ2-7; 7 bases are shared with TRBD2. With 0 bases clipped from V and 6 bases from J, the junction kept 8 bases outside the gene matches. In germline, CDR1 is LGHNA, CDR2 YSLEER. The CDR3 extends over 15 amino acids.

This chain links TRBV11-1 with TRBJ2-7, with TRBD2 as a possible D gene (5 bases). The CDR3 runs to 14 residues. Looked up from germline, CDR1 is SGHAT and CDR2 is FQDESV (reference sequence). Deletions cut 3 bases from V and 3 bases from J, with 12 bases between. CDR3: CASSLGTGLYEQYF. DNA of the CDR3: TGTGCCAGCAGCTTGGGAACCGGACTCTACGAGCAGTACTTC.

J is TRBJ2-7 and V is TRBV7-2, with 8 bases fitting TRBD2. The CDR3 runs 16 residues. Germline assignment: CDR1 SGHTA and CDR2 FQGNSA. The V segment lost 4 bases and the J segment 0 bases; nucleotides outside the gene matches: 8. The CDR3 here is CASSSYPGTSSYEQYF. CDR3 in DNA: TGTGCCAGCAGCTCCTACCCCGGGACTAGCTCCTACGAGCAGTACTTC. Full variable domain (outside the CDR3, taken from reference TRBV7-2 and TRBJ2-7): GAGVSQSPSNKVTEKGKDVELRCDPISGHTALYWYRQSLGQGLEFLIYFQGNSAPDKSGLPSDRFSAERTGGSVSTLTIQRTQQEDSAVYLCASSSYPGTSSYEQYFGPGTRLTVT.

This clone was found a few times. Its ends do not fully match the called genes, so a read error is possible. This chain connects TRBV3-1 (or the pseudogene TRBV3-2) to TRBJ2-7, with a weak D call TRBD1 (5 bases). Germline lookup yields CDR1 LGHDT and CDR2 YNNKEL (reference sequence). The CDR3 runs 16 residues. The CDR3 is CASSQGRVGVRHEQYF. The CDR3 nucleotides read TGTGCCAGCAGTCAAGGACGGGTAGGGGTCCGACACGAGCAGTACTTC.

In its sample, this clone was seen once. As DNA, the CDR3 is TGTGCCAGCATTTCAGGACAGTTTAACTCACCCCTCCACTTT. It translates to CASISGQFNSPLHF. The rearrangement joins TRBV28 to TRBJ1-6, with D possibly matching TRBD1 (6 bases). Trimming pared 7 bases from V and 10 bases from J, leaving 17 bases between. The germline V gene has CDR1 MDHEN and CDR2 SYDVKM. CDR3 length: 14 amino acids.

The sample holds one count of this clone. The chain is built from TRBV11-2 and TRBJ2-1, with TRBD1 identical over 10 bases. This CDR3 comprises 18 residues. The J segment lost 7 bases and the V segment lost 0 bases, leaving 12 bases of the junction unmatched. Germline CDR1 reads SGHAT; CDR2 reads FQNNGV. Here the CDR3 DNA reads TGTGCCAGCAGCTTAGAAGGCGTCCCGGGACAGGGGTGGAATGAGCAGTTCTTC. Its protein product is CASSLEGVPGQGWNEQFF.

The chain carries TRBV7-8 and TRBJ1-4; D possibly corresponds to TRBD1 (5 bases). The germline gives CDR1 SGHVS, CDR2 FQNEAQ. V was shortened by 2 bases and J by 4 bases, with 8 bases between the two germline ends. The CDR3 sequence is 14 residues long. The DNA for the CDR3 is TGTGCCAGCAGCTTATACAGGCTTAATGAAAAACTGTTTTTT. The encoded protein is CASSLYRLNEKLFF.

This sequence joins TRBV18 and TRBJ2-3; 7 positions agree with TRBD2. From germline, CDR1 is KGHSH and CDR2 LQKENI. The junction had 9 bases not matched to a gene; V was cut back by 3 bases and J by 0 bases. The CDR3 contains 17 residues. The DNA for the CDR3 is TGTGCCAGCTCACCCCAAGGGGAGGGTATAAGCACAGATACGCAGTATTTT. Protein: CASSPQGEGISTDTQYF.

The CDR3 region has the DNA TGTGCCAGCAGCAAAGGGTTCGGGAGTCTAGCGGGAGGGTTATCCTACAATGAGCAGTTCTTC. Protein sequence: CASSKGFGSLAGGLSYNEQFF. V usage is TRBV21-1 and J usage is TRBJ2-1; the table's D gene call, TRBD2, was not cross checked with the DNA. TRBV21-1 corresponds to a pseudogene. The CDR3 extends over 21 amino acids.

This clone was counted a single time. This chain joins TRBV5-1 and TRBJ2-3, with 7 bases identical to TRBD1. Trimming took 2 bases from V and 3 from J; bases not matched to a gene: 6. Germline V lookup: CDR1 SGHRS, CDR2 YFSETQ. The CDR3 runs 15 residues. CDR3 bases: TGCGCCAGCAGCTTAGAGGGGGCGAGGACAGATACGCAGTATTTT. This translates into CASSLEGARTDTQYF.

This clone occurred once. The V and J genes are TRBV11-3 and TRBJ1-1; 7 bases fit TRBD1. CDR3 length: 14 residues. Trimming took 4 bases from V and 4 from J; bases not matched to a gene: 6. The V gene's germline CDR1 is SGHNT and CDR2 YENEEA. This CDR3 reads CASSSQGFATEAFF. DNA for the CDR3: TGTGCCAGCAGCTCACAGGGGTTTGCCACTGAAGCTTTCTTT.